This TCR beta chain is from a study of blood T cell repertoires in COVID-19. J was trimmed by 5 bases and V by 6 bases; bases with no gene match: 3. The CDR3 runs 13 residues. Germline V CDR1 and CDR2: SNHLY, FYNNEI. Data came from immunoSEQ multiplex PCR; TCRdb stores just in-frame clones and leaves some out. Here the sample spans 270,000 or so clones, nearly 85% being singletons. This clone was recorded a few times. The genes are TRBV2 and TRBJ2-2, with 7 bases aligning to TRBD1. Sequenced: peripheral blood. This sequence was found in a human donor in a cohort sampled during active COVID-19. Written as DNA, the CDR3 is TGTGCCAGCAGCCGGACAGGAACCGGGGAGCTGTTTTTT. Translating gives CASSRTGTGELFF.